The clone carrying this T cell receptor (beta chain) was seen repeatedly, ten times or more. The antigen is unknown. A second PCR, run for about 7 to 11 cycles, used a sample-barcoded 5' primer plus a J-beta primer mix. MiXCR, run by TCRdb on the 5' RACE reads, gives a single entry per CDR3 protein. This sample has 870,000 or so distinct CDR3 sequences; 29% occur once, and the top ten carry 15% to 20%. Drawing of peripheral blood yielded 8.5 to 10 milliliters from each donor. The source of the sample is a study of blood T cells in healthy people across ages. Study findings and constraints: Naive CD4+ cell counts and diversity both ran higher in long-lived than in aged donors. Changes seen in expanded clonotypes were possibly confounded by donor CMV status left unknown.

Sequenced sample: blood. The TCR originated in a woman aged 80 or older in good health.

The CDR3 region is CASSQSGGPYEQYF. CDR3 DNA: TGTGCCAGCAGTCAGAGCGGGGGGCCCTACGAGCAGTACTTC. This chain uses TRBV2 with TRBJ2-7; TRBD2 agrees at 9 bases. CDR3 length equals 14 residues. Germline V gives CDR1 SNHLY, CDR2 FYNNEI. V lost 5 bases and J lost 2; bases outside the gene matches: 4.